This T cell receptor beta chain emerged from a study of beta chain features in type 1 diabetes. Regarding the study as a whole: No resolution was reached here on whether HLA type influences TCRB rearrangement. In all four CD4+ subsets, TCRB CDR3 length was significantly, moderately reduced in type 1 diabetes. Comparison showed that naive, central memory and Treg TCRB repertoires appeared more similar among patients than among healthy donors.

Points on this clone: Its specificity is unknown.

Deletions cut 6 bases from V and 2 bases from J, with 16 bases between. The CDR3 has 15 amino acids. The germline V gene encodes CDR1 MNHEY and CDR2 SVGAGI. Expressed TCRB transcripts were sequenced, since all the RNA that had been isolated was reverse transcribed. The protocol was immunoSEQ multiplex PCR, while the TCRdb copy is restricted to in-frame clones and leaves out a portion. The data hold approximately 730,000 clones, with 13% observed a single time. The chain is built from TRBV6-5 and TRBJ1-1; D unclear. Material: naive CD4+ T cells from blood. This clonotype was obtained from a man between 18 and 35 years old with type 1 diabetes. The chain's CDR3 is CASSHGEVFNTEAFF. CDR3 sequence (DNA): TGTGCCAGCAGCCATGGTGAGGTCTTTAACACTGAAGCTTTCTTT.